The 25 T cell receptor beta chains reported below all come from one sample, sequenced in a study of cytomegalovirus exposure and HLA in healthy donors (dated by TCRdb to between 2016 and 2019). The library was made by the immunoSEQ multiplex PCR assay. For the multiplex PCR, a mixture combining 60 forward primers for TCR Vbeta segments and 13 reverse primers for TCR Jbeta segments was used. The clones in this table, taken by TCRdb from immuneACCESS, are in-frame only. Not every clone is retained; where verified, under half of the shortfall comes from an unresolved V gene, and the cause of the rest is unknown. The sample table holds about 100,000 clones, of which nearly 65% were seen once. The ten biggest clones cover around 5% of the sample. Sequenced: PBMCs. These TCRs come from a human donor in good health.

J is TRBJ1-4 and V is TRBV18; D call uncertain. This CDR3 comprises 16 residues. V shed 0 bases and J shed 2 bases, with 10 bases lying between them. Germline CDR1 and CDR2: KGHSH and LQKENI. This CDR3 is CASSPPRAGTNEKLFF. The CDR3 DNA is TGTGCCAGCTCACCACCGAGGGCGGGGACTAATGAAAAACTGTTTTTT.

This clone showed up just a few times. The V and J genes are TRBV4-1 and TRBJ2-1; no firm D call. The CDR3 covers 14 residues. Germline values: CDR1 MGHRA, CDR2 YSYEKL. V dropped 5 bases and J dropped 0 bases, with 8 bases sitting between them. CDR3 amino acids: CASSYVDSYNEQFF. The CDR3 nucleotides are TGCGCCAGCAGCTACGTAGACTCCTACAATGAGCAGTTCTTC.

This chain links TRBV7-9 with TRBJ2-5; D might be TRBD1 (6 bases). Per germline, CDR1 SEHNR and CDR2 FQNEAQ (reference sequence). V lost 3 bases, J lost 5 bases, and 16 bases lay in between. The length of the CDR3 is 15 residues. CDR3 nucleotides: TGTGCCAGCAGCTTTAGGACAGAGCCGTGGGAGACCCAGTACTTC. As protein: CASSFRTEPWETQYF.

V gene TRBV27 combines with J gene TRBJ1-1, with D perhaps TRBD1 (5 bases). Per germline, CDR1 MNHEY and CDR2 SMNVEV (reference sequence). The CDR3 loop spans 14 amino acids. Trimming left V 7 bases short and J 4 bases short, with 16 bases between. The chain's CDR3 is CASNAVGRGTEAFF. The CDR3 nucleotides are TGTGCCAGCAATGCCGTCGGGAGGGGCACTGAAGCTTTCTTT.

V usage is TRBV30 and J usage is TRBJ2-6, with TRBD2 identical over 8 bases. Trimming at V came to 5 bases and at J to 0 bases, leaving 6 bases not matched to a gene. The CDR3 extends over 16 amino acids. Germline V gene data show CDR1 as GTSNPN and CDR2 as SVGIG (reference sequence). The CDR3, as DNA: TGTGCCTGGGTCGACGGGGGGGTCTCTGGGGCCAACGTCCTGACTTTC. Translating gives CAWVDGGVSGANVLTF.

The chain couples TRBV6-4 to TRBJ2-3, with 9 nucleotides matching TRBD1. Trimming took 6 bases from V and 4 from J; bases not matched to a gene: 8. The CDR3 is made up of 15 amino acids. CDR1 and CDR2 (germline): MRHNA, SNTAGT. CDR3 loop: CASSEGQGEADTQYF. Written as DNA, the CDR3 is TGTGCCAGCAGCGAGGGACAGGGAGAAGCAGATACGCAGTATTTT.

This clone turned up a few times. The chain is built from TRBV20-1 and TRBJ2-5; D is unresolved. With the DNA end fitting TRBJ2-7 better, the J assignment may be wrong. This CDR3 comprises 11 residues. The germline gives CDR1 DFQATT, CDR2 SNEGSKA (reference sequence). CDR3: CSAPISYEQYF. In DNA, the CDR3 is TGCAGTGCTCCGATCTCCTACGAGCAGTACTTC.

This clone was counted between two and nine times. The chain links TRBV30 to TRBJ2-1, with TRBD2 as a possible D gene (5 bases). Germline V CDR1 and CDR2: GTSNPN, SVGIG (reference sequence). The CDR3 contains 17 residues. V dropped 2 bases and J dropped 15 bases, with 32 bases sitting between them. CDR3 residues: CAWSPTGLGRLVSTGFF. The CDR3 DNA is TGTGCCTGGAGTCCCACTGGACTGGGTAGATTGGTTTCAACCGGGTTCTTC.

The CDR3 nucleotides are TGTGCCACCAGCAGAGCCCAGGGTTTGGGCGGCTACACCTTC. This encodes CATSRAQGLGGYTF. This sequence joins TRBV15 and TRBJ1-2, with TRBD1 as a possible D gene (5 bases). The CDR3 runs 14 residues. The ends were cut back, 1 base at V and 8 bases at J, with 14 bases in the middle. Germline V gene data show CDR1 as LNHNV and CDR2 as YYDKDF (reference sequence).

This clone was seen a few times. V and J are TRBV28 and TRBJ2-7; D gene unclear. Germline V gene data show CDR1 as MDHEN and CDR2 as SYDVKM. Trimming cost V 3 bases and J 0 bases, with 6 bases left between them. The CDR3 totals 13 residues. The CDR3 protein is CASSLYNSYEQYF. The CDR3 bases are TGTGCCAGCAGTTTGTACAACTCCTACGAGCAGTACTTC.

The table lists this clone with a few counts. The J gene is TRBJ2-1, the V gene TRBV5-6; D is possibly TRBD2 (6 bases). Germline lookup yields CDR1 SGHDT and CDR2 YYEEEE. V lost 0 bases to trimming and J lost 4 bases, with 8 bases between them. The CDR3 length is 14 residues. The CDR3 loop is CASSLAGEYNEQFF. DNA for the CDR3: TGTGCCAGCAGCTTGGCGGGAGAGTACAATGAGCAGTTCTTC.

This clone was counted a single time. This rearrangement joins TRBV4-2 to TRBJ2-7, with 12 positions matching TRBD2. This CDR3 contains 14 residues. After removal of 4 bases from V and 7 bases from J, the junction contained 5 bases not matched to a gene. Germline assignment: CDR1 LGHNA and CDR2 YNFKEQ. The CDR3 reads CASSPLAGGPEQYF. DNA for the CDR3: TGTGCCAGCAGCCCCCTAGCGGGAGGGCCTGAGCAGTACTTC.

The genes are TRBV12-5 and TRBJ2-5; D is unclear. Trimming took off 2 bases at V and 2 bases at J, with 3 bases between the two ends. Germline CDR1 and CDR2: LGHNT and FRNRAP. CDR3 length equals 12 residues. The CDR3: CASGLPQETQYF. The DNA for the CDR3 is TGTGCTAGTGGTTTGCCACAAGAGACCCAGTACTTC.

This sequence joins TRBV18 and TRBJ2-2; 9 bases match TRBD2. This CDR3 has 17 amino acids. CDR1 and CDR2 (germline): KGHSH, LQKENI. With 1 base clipped from V and 4 bases from J, the junction kept 7 bases outside the gene matches. The CDR3 DNA follows: TGTGCCAGCTCACCACGCAGCGGGAGGCGGGGCACCGGGGAGCTGTTTTTT. This gives the protein CASSPRSGRRGTGELFF. Looking up the rest from reference TRBV18 and TRBJ2-2 gives the full variable domain: NAGVMQNPRHLVRRRGQEARLRCSPMKGHSHVYWYRQLPEEGLKFMVYLQKENIIDESGMPKERFSAEFPKEGPSILRIQQVVRGDSAAYFCASSPRSGRRGTGELFFGEGSRLTVL.

The rearrangement joins TRBV6-5 to TRBJ2-1; 8 bases match TRBD2. The CDR3 totals 14 residues. Trimming removed 7 bases from V and 7 bases from J; junction bases left unmatched: 9. Germline V gene data show CDR1 as MNHEY and CDR2 as SVGAGI. The CDR3 DNA reads TGTGCCAGCACCCCGCGGGGGGCGGAGAATGAGCAGTTCTTC. It encodes CASTPRGAENEQFF.

Only a few counts were recorded for this clone. V is TRBV27 and J is TRBJ2-2; 10 nucleotides agree with TRBD1. Germline V CDR1 and CDR2: MNHEY, SMNVEV (reference sequence). The V segment lost 6 bases and the J segment 5 bases; nucleotides outside the gene matches: 12. CDR3 length: 17 residues. CDR3 sequence reads: CASSRRDRGATTGELFF. In DNA form, the CDR3 reads TGTGCCAGCAGCCGCCGGGACAGGGGCGCGACGACCGGGGAGCTGTTTTTT.

This clone was detected only a few times. This chain links TRBV7-9 with TRBJ1-5, with 7 bases fitting TRBD1. Losses at the gene ends were 1 base for V and 7 bases for J; bases not matched to a gene: 4. Germline assignment: CDR1 SEHNR and CDR2 FQNEAQ (reference sequence). This CDR3 is built from 14 residues. CDR3 residues: CASSLGGGGQPQHF. The CDR3 nucleotides are TGTGCCAGCAGCTTAGGAGGGGGCGGGCAGCCCCAGCATTTT.

This clone was counted once. V gene TRBV12-1 combines with J gene TRBJ1-5; the table's D gene call, TRBD1, was not cross checked with the DNA. TRBV12-1 is assigned pseudogene status. The CDR3 extends over 15 amino acids. CDR3 amino acids: CASSPRTGLNQPQHF. The CDR3 nucleotides are TGTGCCAGCAGCCCCAGGACAGGCCTCAATCAGCCCCAGCATTTT.

The rearrangement links TRBV2 to TRBJ2-2, with no clear D. Germline CDR1 and CDR2: SNHLY and FYNNEI. V was clipped by 8 bases and J by 4 bases, with 5 bases between them. The CDR3 is made up of 11 amino acids. CDR3 sequence (DNA): TGTGCCAGCGGCCTCACCGGGGAGCTGTTTTTT. It codes for CASGLTGELFF.

This chain links TRBV7-8 with TRBJ2-1; tentative D call: TRBD2 (6 bases). CDR3 length: 15 residues. Trimming removed 5 bases at V and 0 bases at J, with 11 bases between. The germline CDR1 and CDR2 sequences are SGHVS and FQNEAQ. DNA for the CDR3: TGTGCCAGCAGCCCAGCGGGCGGCTCCTACAATGAGCAGTTCTTC. Protein: CASSPAGGSYNEQFF.

The chain employs TRBV4-2 and TRBJ2-5; 10 bases agree with TRBD1. The end of the DNA fits TRBJ2-7 better, so the J call may be wrong. This CDR3 region has 16 residues. Germline lookup yields CDR1 LGHNA and CDR2 YNFKEQ. CDR3 DNA: TGTGCCAGCAGCCGAGGGACAGGGGCCCGCCCATACGAGCAGTACTTC. Its translation is CASSRGTGARPYEQYF.

The V call is TRBV7-8, the J call TRBJ1-1, with 8 nucleotides matching TRBD1. The junction had 8 bases not matched to a gene; V was cut back by 5 bases and J by 0 bases. CDR1 and CDR2 from the germline V gene are SGHVS and FQNEAQ. The CDR3 is 16 amino acids. The CDR3 DNA sequence: TGTGCCAGCAGCAATACAGGGGGGTTTATGAACACTGAAGCTTTCTTT. Its protein is CASSNTGGFMNTEAFF. The full variable domain, with the rest looked up from reference TRBV7-8 and TRBJ1-1, is GAGVSQSPRYKVAKRGQDVALRCDPISGHVSLFWYQQALGQGPEFLTYFQNEAQLDKSGLPSDRFFAERPEGSVSTLKIQRTQQEDSAVYLCASSNTGGFMNTEAFFGQGTRLTVV.

This clone was observed a handful of times. The rearrangement uses TRBV11-2 and TRBJ2-3; D possibly corresponds to TRBD2 (5 bases). The germline V gene has CDR1 SGHAT and CDR2 FQNNGV. There are 11 residues in the CDR3. Between the trimmed V and J ends, which lost 8 bases and 8 bases, there was a span of 11 bases. The CDR3 sequence is CASLVGVTQYF. The CDR3, as DNA: TGTGCCAGCCTCGTCGGGGTTACGCAGTATTTT.

This rearrangement joins TRBV29-1 to TRBJ2-2; the D gene is possibly TRBD1 (6 bases). The V end was cut by 4 bases, the J end by 5 bases, with 11 bases between. There are 13 residues in the CDR3. Looked up from germline, CDR1 is SQVTM and CDR2 is ANQGSEA. The CDR3 is CSVAHRATGELFF. The DNA of the CDR3 is TGCAGCGTTGCTCACAGGGCAACCGGGGAGCTGTTTTTT.

This clone has a handful of counts. The rearrangement uses TRBV14 and TRBJ1-5; perhaps TRBD1 as D (6 bases). Trimming removed 0 bases at V and 5 bases at J, with 20 bases between. The length of the CDR3 is 18 residues. Germline V gene sequence: CDR1 SGHDN, CDR2 FVKESK. The CDR3 loop reads CASSQETRGGETDQPQHF. In nucleotides, the CDR3 is TGTGCCAGCAGCCAAGAAACCCGAGGGGGGGAGACGGATCAGCCCCAGCATTTT. The variable domain in full, completed from reference TRBV14 and TRBJ1-5, reads EAGVTQFPSHSVIEKGQTVTLRCDPISGHDNLYWYRRVMGKEIKFLLHFVKESKQDESGMPNNRFLAERTGGTYSTLKVQPAELEDSGVYFCASSQETRGGETDQPQHFGDGTRLSIL.